This TCR beta chain appears in the sequencing data of a study of PD-1 blockade in classical Hodgkin lymphoma. Study-wide results and limits: Significantly greater TCR diversity emerged by C4D1 in CD4+ cells but not CD8+ cells. Anyone who began nivolumab under 1 year after ASCT was excluded. A reduction in baseline TCR diversity was reportedly seen in newly diagnosed patients relative to healthy donors.

Turning to this clone: Antigen: not known.

TCRdb keeps only in-frame clones here, not all; method: immunoSEQ multiplex PCR. The data hold roughly 60,000 clones, with around 90% observed a single time. Following autologous stem cell transplantation, relapse occurred in every patient, and exposure to brentuximab vedotin varied. Trimming took off 0 bases at V and 0 bases at J, with 11 bases between the two ends. The CDR3 loop spans 16 amino acids. The germline gives CDR1 SGDLS, CDR2 YYNGEE. The TCR comes from a human donor with classical Hodgkin lymphoma. This chain uses TRBV9 with TRBJ2-3; D gene ambiguous. The source material was peripheral blood mononuclear cells (PBMCs), sampled at baseline. CDR3 coding DNA: TGTGCCAGCAGCGTAGGAGTAATTTATAGCACAGATACGCAGTATTTT. Translated: CASSVGVIYSTDTQYF. Together with reference TRBV9 and TRBJ2-3, the CDR3 gives the full variable domain: DSGVTQTPKHLITATGQRVTLRCSPRSGDLSVYWYQQSLDQGLQFLIQYYNGEERAKGNILERFSAQQFPDLHSELNLSSLELGDSALYFCASSVGVIYSTDTQYFGPGTRLTVL.